Each of the 2 T cell receptor beta chains below was sequenced from the same sample in a study of CD8 T cells in ankylosing spondylitis. Findings of the study overall: What seemed typical of ankylosing spondylitis blood was a TCR beta motif built from eight highly homologous variants.

These receptors' targets are unknown. TCRdb used MiXCR to reprocess the 5' RACE reads, holding one entry per CDR3 protein. The sample has over 600,000 distinct CDR3 sequences; 19% are singletons. Sequencing was done on a sample of blood, either unsorted or a sorted T cell fraction (not recorded which). The receptor set was obtained from a male donor with ankylosing spondylitis.

This clonotype occurred a few times. The rearrangement uses TRBV5-1 and TRBJ2-7, with no clear D. The germline V and J ends were trimmed by 1 base and 6 bases, with 8 bases remaining between them. The CDR3 covers 12 residues. Germline V gene sequence: CDR1 SGHRS, CDR2 YFSETQ. The CDR3 reads CASSLFSGEQYF. DNA for the CDR3: TGCGCCAGCAGCTTGTTTTCGGGCGAGCAGTACTTC.

The chain recombines TRBV5-1 with TRBJ1-2; 10 nucleotides match TRBD1. This CDR3 has 15 amino acids. The germline V gene has CDR1 SGHRS and CDR2 YFSETQ. Germline trimming cut 3 bases from V and 5 bases from J; bases unmatched to any gene: 7. The CDR3 is CASSSAGTGVYGYTF. CDR3 nucleotides: TGCGCCAGCAGCTCGGCCGGGACAGGGGTTTATGGCTACACCTTC.